This T cell receptor (beta chain) stems from a study of T cell changes during pregnancy in multiple sclerosis. CDR3 length: 11 amino acids. The germline V gene has CDR1 SGHVS and CDR2 FQNEAQ. V was pared by 5 bases and J by 8 bases, with 6 bases between. Method: immunoSEQ multiplex PCR; TCRdb's copy keeps in-frame clones and lacks some. The sample has approximately 20,000 clones, over 85% seen once; the top ten hold approximately 5%. The sequence derives from a female donor in good health, enrolled as a control in a pregnancy study. This specimen was CD8+ T cells from peripheral blood mononuclear cells, taken in the second trimester of pregnancy. V usage is TRBV7-8 and J usage is TRBJ2-2; D is unclear. The CDR3 here is CASSPGGELFF. CDR3 nucleotide sequence: TGTGCCAGCAGCCCAGGAGGGGAGCTGTTTTTT.